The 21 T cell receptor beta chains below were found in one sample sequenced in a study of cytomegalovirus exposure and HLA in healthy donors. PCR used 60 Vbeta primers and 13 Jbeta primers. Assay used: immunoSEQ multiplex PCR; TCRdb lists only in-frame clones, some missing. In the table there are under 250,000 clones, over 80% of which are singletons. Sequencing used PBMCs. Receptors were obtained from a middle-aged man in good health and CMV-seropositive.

CDR3 residues: CASSYSEALEAFF. DNA of the CDR3: TGTGCCAGCAGTTACTCCGAGGCGCTCGAAGCTTTCTTT. The chain is built from TRBV6-6 and TRBJ1-1; D unresolved. Trimming stripped 0 bases from V and 8 bases from J, with 10 bases between. Germline CDR1 reads MNHNY; CDR2 reads SVGAGI (reference sequence). The CDR3 runs to 13 residues.

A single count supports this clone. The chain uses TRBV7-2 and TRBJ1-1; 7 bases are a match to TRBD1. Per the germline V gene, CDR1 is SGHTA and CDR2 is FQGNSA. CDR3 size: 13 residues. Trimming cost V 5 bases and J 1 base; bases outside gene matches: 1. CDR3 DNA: TGTGCCAGCAGCAGGGGGCGGAACACTGAAGCTTTCTTT. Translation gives CASSRGRNTEAFF.

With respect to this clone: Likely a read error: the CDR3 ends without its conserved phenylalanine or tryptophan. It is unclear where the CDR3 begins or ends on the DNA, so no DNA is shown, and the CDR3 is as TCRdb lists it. CDR3 sequence reads: CASSPTPTVTGA. The gene calls are TRBV7-6 and TRBJ2-7; TRBD1 is the table's D call, not checked against the DNA. Germline lookup yields CDR1 SGHVS and CDR2 FNYEAQ. Both ends counted, the CDR3 spans 12 residues.

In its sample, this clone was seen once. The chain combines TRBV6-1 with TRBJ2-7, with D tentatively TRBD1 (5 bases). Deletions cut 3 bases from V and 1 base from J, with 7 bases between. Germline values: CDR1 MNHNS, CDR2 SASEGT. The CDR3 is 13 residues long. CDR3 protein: CASSEQGSYEQYV. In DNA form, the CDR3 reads TGTGCCAGCAGTGAGCAGGGATCCTACGAGCAGTACGTC.

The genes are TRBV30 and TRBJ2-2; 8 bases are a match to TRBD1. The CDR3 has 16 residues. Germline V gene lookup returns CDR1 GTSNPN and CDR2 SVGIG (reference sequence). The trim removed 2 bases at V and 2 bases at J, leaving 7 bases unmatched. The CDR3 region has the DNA TGTGCCTGGAGTTTCGCCGGGACAGGAAACACCGGGGAGCTGTTTTTT. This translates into CAWSFAGTGNTGELFF.

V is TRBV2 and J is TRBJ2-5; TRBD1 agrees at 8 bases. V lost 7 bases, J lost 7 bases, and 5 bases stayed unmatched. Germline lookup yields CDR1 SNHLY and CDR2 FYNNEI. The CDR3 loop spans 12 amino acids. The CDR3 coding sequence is TGTGCCAGCAACAGGGGGGAAGTGACCCAGTACTTC. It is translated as CASNRGEVTQYF.

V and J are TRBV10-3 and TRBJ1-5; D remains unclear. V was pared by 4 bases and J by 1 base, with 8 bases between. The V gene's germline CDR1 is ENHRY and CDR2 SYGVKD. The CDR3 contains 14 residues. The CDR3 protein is CAISGGGSNQPQHF. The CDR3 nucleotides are TGTGCCATCAGTGGGGGAGGCAGCAATCAGCCCCAGCATTTT.

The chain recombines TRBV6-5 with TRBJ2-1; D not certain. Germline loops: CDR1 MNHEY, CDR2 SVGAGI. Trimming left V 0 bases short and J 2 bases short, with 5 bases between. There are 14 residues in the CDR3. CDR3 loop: CASSYSGTYNEQFF. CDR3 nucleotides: TGTGCCAGCAGTTACTCCGGTACCTACAATGAGCAGTTCTTC.

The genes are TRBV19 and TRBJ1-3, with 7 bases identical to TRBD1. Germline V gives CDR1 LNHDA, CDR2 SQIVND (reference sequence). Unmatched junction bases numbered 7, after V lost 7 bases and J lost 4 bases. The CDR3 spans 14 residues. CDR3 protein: CASTDPGQGNTIYF. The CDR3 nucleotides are TGTGCCAGTACCGACCCGGGACAGGGAAACACCATATATTTT.

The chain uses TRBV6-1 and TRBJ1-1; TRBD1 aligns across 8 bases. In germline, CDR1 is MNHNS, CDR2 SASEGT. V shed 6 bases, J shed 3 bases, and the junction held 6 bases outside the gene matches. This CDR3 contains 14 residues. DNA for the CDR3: TGTGCCAGCAGGAAGACAGGGGTGGACACTGAAGCTTTCTTT. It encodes CASRKTGVDTEAFF.

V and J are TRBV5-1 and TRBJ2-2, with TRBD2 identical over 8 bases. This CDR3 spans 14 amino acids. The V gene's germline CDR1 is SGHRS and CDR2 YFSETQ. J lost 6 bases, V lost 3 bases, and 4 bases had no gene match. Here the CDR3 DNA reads TGCGCCAGCAGCTCGGGAGGGCCGTCCGGGGAGCTGTTTTTT. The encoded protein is CASSSGGPSGELFF.

This CDR3 is CASSGTGTGAGYGYTF. The DNA for the CDR3 is TGTGCCAGCAGTGGAACCGGGACAGGGGCTGGCTATGGCTACACCTTC. The chain joins TRBV6-1 to TRBJ1-2, with 10 bases aligning to TRBD1. J lost 4 bases, V lost 4 bases, and 9 bases had no gene match. Germline values: CDR1 MNHNS, CDR2 SASEGT. The CDR3 is 16 amino acids.

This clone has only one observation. The CDR3 spells CASSPQERGAYEQYF. In DNA, the CDR3 is TGCGCCAGCAGCCCTCAGGAGCGGGGGGCGTACGAGCAGTACTTC. The V and J genes are TRBV5-1 and TRBJ2-7; TRBD2 agrees at 9 bases. Germline assignment: CDR1 SGHRS and CDR2 YFSETQ. The CDR3 contains 15 residues. After removal of 4 bases from V and 4 bases from J, the junction contained 9 bases not matched to a gene.

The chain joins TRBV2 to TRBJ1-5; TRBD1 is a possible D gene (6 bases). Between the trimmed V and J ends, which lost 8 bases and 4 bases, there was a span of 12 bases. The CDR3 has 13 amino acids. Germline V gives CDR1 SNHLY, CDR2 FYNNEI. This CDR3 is CASLGQLNQPQHF. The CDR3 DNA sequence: TGTGCCAGCCTAGGACAGTTGAATCAGCCCCAGCATTTT.

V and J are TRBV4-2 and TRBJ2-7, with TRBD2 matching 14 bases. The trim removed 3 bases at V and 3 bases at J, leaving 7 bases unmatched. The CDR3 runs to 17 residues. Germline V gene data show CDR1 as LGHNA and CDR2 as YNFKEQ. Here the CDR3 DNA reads TGTGCCAGCAGCCAGGGACTAGCGGGAGATGGGTTCTACGAGCAGTACTTC. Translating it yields CASSQGLAGDGFYEQYF.

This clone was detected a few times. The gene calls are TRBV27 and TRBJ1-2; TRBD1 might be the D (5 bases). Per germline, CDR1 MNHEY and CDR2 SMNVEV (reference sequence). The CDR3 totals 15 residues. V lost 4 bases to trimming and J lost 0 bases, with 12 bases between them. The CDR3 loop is CASSSQVTANYGYTF. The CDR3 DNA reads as TGTGCCAGCAGTTCTCAGGTGACAGCTAACTATGGCTACACCTTC.

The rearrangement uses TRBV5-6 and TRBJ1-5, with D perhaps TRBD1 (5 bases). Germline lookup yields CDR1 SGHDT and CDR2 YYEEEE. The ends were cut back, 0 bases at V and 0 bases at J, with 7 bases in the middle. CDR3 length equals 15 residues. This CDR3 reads CASSLAGFSNQPQHF. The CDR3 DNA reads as TGTGCCAGCAGCTTGGCAGGGTTTAGCAATCAGCCCCAGCATTTT.

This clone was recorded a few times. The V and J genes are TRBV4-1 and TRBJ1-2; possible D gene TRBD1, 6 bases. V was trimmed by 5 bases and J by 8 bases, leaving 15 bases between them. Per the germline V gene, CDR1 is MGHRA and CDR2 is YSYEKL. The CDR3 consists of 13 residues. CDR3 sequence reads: CASSDAGGAGYTF. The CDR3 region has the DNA TGCGCCAGCAGCGATGCGGGGGGCGCCGGCTACACCTTC.

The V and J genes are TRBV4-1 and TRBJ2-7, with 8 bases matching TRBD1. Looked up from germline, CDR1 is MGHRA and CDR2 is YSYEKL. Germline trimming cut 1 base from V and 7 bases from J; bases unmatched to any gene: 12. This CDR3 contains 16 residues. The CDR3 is CASSQAPGQGFREQYF. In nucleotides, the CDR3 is TGCGCCAGCAGCCAAGCCCCAGGACAGGGTTTTCGAGAGCAGTACTTC.

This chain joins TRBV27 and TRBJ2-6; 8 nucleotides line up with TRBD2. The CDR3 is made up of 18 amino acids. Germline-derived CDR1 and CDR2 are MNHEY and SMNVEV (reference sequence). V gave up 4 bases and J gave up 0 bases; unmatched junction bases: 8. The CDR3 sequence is CASSSRGGPLSGANVLTF. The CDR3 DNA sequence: TGTGCCAGCAGTTCCCGGGGGGGTCCCCTCTCTGGGGCCAACGTCCTGACTTTC.

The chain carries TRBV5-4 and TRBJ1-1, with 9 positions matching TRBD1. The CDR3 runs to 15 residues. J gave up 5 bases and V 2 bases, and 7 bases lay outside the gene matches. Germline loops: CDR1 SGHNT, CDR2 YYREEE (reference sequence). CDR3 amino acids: CASSLFGTGRTEAFF. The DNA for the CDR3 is TGTGCCAGCAGCTTATTTGGGACAGGGAGAACTGAAGCTTTCTTT.